What follows are 5 T cell receptor beta chains derived from one specimen sequenced in a study of identical twins. TCRdb passed the 5' RACE reads through MiXCR, listing each CDR3 protein once. The data contain 300,000 to 400,000 distinct CDR3 sequences, about 12% of them singletons. These data were also reused for a study on yellow fever vaccine responses in identical twins.

Sequencing input: CD8+ T cells sorted from blood. The receptors derive from a woman under 30 in good health.

In its sample, this clonotype was seen a few times. DNA for the CDR3: TGCAGTGCTACCCCTAGCGGGACCTTCCAAGAGACCCAGTACTTC. It translates to CSATPSGTFQETQYF. The J gene is TRBJ2-5, the V gene TRBV20-1, with 9 bases matching TRBD2. Germline CDR1 and CDR2: DFQATT and SNEGSKA (reference sequence). CDR3 size: 15 residues. The V gene end was trimmed by 4 bases and the J gene end by 1 base; junction bases not matched to a gene: 7.

This rearrangement joins TRBV28 to TRBJ2-2; D unresolved. Germline V gene lookup returns CDR1 MDHEN and CDR2 SYDVKM. Trimming pared 0 bases from V and 5 bases from J, leaving 7 bases between. The CDR3 is 14 amino acids. DNA for the CDR3: TGTGCCAGCAGTTTATGGGGGTCTACCGGGGAGCTGTTTTTT. This gives the protein CASSLWGSTGELFF. Drawing the rest from reference TRBV28 and TRBJ2-2, the complete variable domain is DVKVTQSSRYLVKRTGEKVFLECVQDMDHENMFWYRQDPGLGLRLIYFSYDVKMKEKGDIPEGYSVSREKKERFSLILESASTNQTSMYLCASSLWGSTGELFFGEGSRLTVL.

V usage is TRBV5-5 and J usage is TRBJ1-6; D is unclear. Germline lookup yields CDR1 SGHKS and CDR2 YYEKEE (reference sequence). The CDR3 has 17 residues. Trimming shortened V by 0 bases and J by 0 bases, and 10 bases separated the two germline ends. The CDR3 loop is CASSLEYASSYNSPLHF. CDR3 DNA: TGTGCCAGCAGCTTGGAGTACGCAAGCTCCTATAATTCACCCCTCCACTTT.

The genes are TRBV7-9 and TRBJ2-3, with D perhaps matching TRBD2 (5 bases). Germline CDR1 is SEHNR and CDR2 is FQNEAQ (reference sequence). V was shortened by 3 bases and J by 2 bases, with 12 bases between the two germline ends. The CDR3 totals 15 residues. The CDR3 region is CASSLSGMVTDTQYF. The CDR3 DNA sequence: TGTGCCAGCAGCTTGTCGGGGATGGTCACAGATACGCAGTATTTT.

This chain links TRBV4-1 with TRBJ2-2, with 11 bases lining up with TRBD1. CDR3 length equals 16 residues. CDR1 is MGHRA, CDR2 YSYEKL, per germline. V gave up 1 base and J gave up 2 bases; unmatched junction bases: 0. CDR3 sequence: CASSQGTGGNTGELFF. The CDR3 DNA is TGCGCCAGCAGCCAAGGGACAGGGGGCAACACCGGGGAGCTGTTTTTT.